This entry lists 32 T cell receptor beta chains sequenced from one sample in a study of blood T cell repertoires in COVID-19. Clones were sequenced by immunoSEQ multiplex PCR, and TCRdb holds only the in-frame ones, with some missing. The profile shows around 280,000 clones, roughly 86% of them singletons. Sequencing was done on a sample of peripheral blood. These TCRs come from a man aged 65-85 years with acute or convalescent COVID-19.

The chain carries TRBV10-1 and TRBJ1-4, with D possibly matching TRBD1 (5 bases). The CDR3 runs 14 residues. V lost 1 base and J 7 bases, leaving 10 bases between the germline ends. Germline assignment: CDR1 WNHNN and CDR2 SYGVQD (reference sequence). In DNA, the CDR3 is TGCGCCAGCAGTGAGTTTGGGAGGGGTGAAAAACTGTTTTTT. It encodes CASSEFGRGEKLFF.

V usage is TRBV3-1 (or the pseudogene TRBV3-2) and J usage is TRBJ2-3; D unresolved. The germline V gene has CDR1 LGHDT and CDR2 YNNKEL (reference sequence). This CDR3 is 16 amino acids long. Trimming removed 0 bases at V and 6 bases at J, with 16 bases between. The CDR3 coding sequence is TGTGCCAGCAGCCAAGATCCCAGCGAGACCTGGGATACGCAGTATTTT. Its protein is CASSQDPSETWDTQYF.

The chain employs TRBV7-2 and TRBJ2-7; 7 positions agree with TRBD1. The length of the CDR3 is 15 residues. Germline V CDR1 and CDR2: SGHTA, FQGNSA. J lost 4 bases, V lost 1 base, and 7 bases had no gene match. The CDR3 here is CASSLGTGYIYEQYF. The CDR3 DNA follows: TGTGCCAGCAGCTTAGGGACAGGATATATTTACGAGCAGTACTTC.

On this clone itself: Other DNA sequences in the sample encode the same CDR3. V is TRBV30 and J is TRBJ2-7; 8 bases map to TRBD1. CDR1 GTSNPN and CDR2 SVGIG come from the germline V gene (reference sequence). The J segment lost 3 bases and the V segment lost 3 bases, leaving 1 base of the junction unmatched. The CDR3 spans 12 residues. CDR3 in amino acids: CAWSGQGYEQYF. CDR3 sequence (DNA): TGTGCCTGGAGCGGACAGGGCTACGAGCAGTACTTC.

The rearrangement joins TRBV2 to TRBJ2-1; 9 bases align to TRBD2. The CDR3 covers 16 residues. Germline V CDR1 and CDR2: SNHLY, FYNNEI. Trimming removed 3 bases from V and 4 bases from J; junction bases left unmatched: 7. The CDR3 DNA is TGTGCCAGCAGTGACGCGGGAGGGCCGGAATACAATGAGCAGTTCTTC. Amino acids: CASSDAGGPEYNEQFF.

This sequence joins TRBV15 and TRBJ2-1; a possible D gene is TRBD1 (5 bases). The germline V gene encodes CDR1 LNHNV and CDR2 YYDKDF (reference sequence). This CDR3 contains 15 residues. V dropped 4 bases and J dropped 2 bases, with 12 bases sitting between them. CDR3 nucleotide sequence: TGTGCCACCAGCATCGGAAGGGGTCCCTACAATGAGCAGTTCTTC. It specifies CATSIGRGPYNEQFF.

The chain employs TRBV27 and TRBJ2-7; 16 bases match TRBD2. The CDR3 sequence is 20 residues long. Germline V gives CDR1 MNHEY, CDR2 SMNVEV (reference sequence). Trimming cost V 3 bases and J 4 bases; bases outside gene matches: 15. CDR3 region: CASSLGSLGLAGGPWYEQYF. DNA for the CDR3: TGTGCCAGCAGTTTGGGTAGCTTGGGACTAGCGGGAGGGCCGTGGTACGAGCAGTACTTC.

V gene TRBV27 combines with J gene TRBJ2-7, with D hard to call. In germline, CDR1 is MNHEY, CDR2 SMNVEV (reference sequence). The V end lost 3 bases, the J end lost 0 bases, and 6 bases lay between the germline ends. The CDR3 extends over 13 amino acids. CDR3 sequence (DNA): TGTGCCAGCAGTTTGGCCAACTCCTACGAGCAGTACTTC. Translating it yields CASSLANSYEQYF.

The chain carries TRBV6-5 and TRBJ1-1; D might be TRBD1 (5 bases). CDR3 length: 15 residues. Trimming stripped 6 bases from V and 4 bases from J, with 18 bases between. Germline V CDR1 and CDR2: MNHEY, SVGAGI. CDR3 loop: CASRKGDGISTEAFF. Here the CDR3 DNA reads TGTGCCAGCAGAAAAGGGGATGGGATTAGCACTGAAGCTTTCTTT.

The genes are TRBV7-9 and TRBJ1-1; D possibly corresponds to TRBD1 (6 bases). Germline V gene data show CDR1 as SEHNR and CDR2 as FQNEAQ (reference sequence). V lost 5 bases, J lost 5 bases, and 15 bases lay in between. The CDR3 has 14 amino acids. DNA of the CDR3: TGTGCCAGCAGCAGCTCATCAGGGGTTACTGAAGCTTTCTTT. Its translation: CASSSSSGVTEAFF.

For the CDR3, the DNA is TGTGCCAGTGATGGACAGGGGGTATTGACCGGGGAGCTGTTTTTT. This sequence encodes CASDGQGVLTGELFF. V is TRBV2 and J is TRBJ2-2; 10 bases agree with TRBD1. The CDR3 is 15 residues long. CDR1 and CDR2 from the germline V gene are SNHLY and FYNNEI. The junction had 9 bases not matched to a gene; V was cut back by 9 bases and J by 5 bases.

J is TRBJ1-4 and V is TRBV6-5; D call uncertain. Germline CDR1 MNHEY, CDR2 SVGAGI. Trimming shortened V by 0 bases and J by 8 bases, and 10 bases separated the two germline ends. There are 14 residues in the CDR3. The CDR3 coding sequence is TGTGCCAGCAGTTACTCCCCTTCGAGGGAAAAACTGTTTTTT. Its protein is CASSYSPSREKLFF.

The rearrangement uses TRBV7-8 and TRBJ1-2; TRBD1 matches at 8 bases. This CDR3 has 14 amino acids. CDR1 and CDR2 from the germline V gene are SGHVS and FQNEAQ. With 5 bases clipped from V and 4 bases from J, the junction kept 6 bases outside the gene matches. The CDR3 here is CASSVQGVGYGYTF. DNA of the CDR3: TGTGCCAGCAGCGTACAGGGGGTCGGCTATGGCTACACCTTC.

The rearrangement links TRBV7-2 to TRBJ2-5; 7 bases fit TRBD1. V lost 5 bases to trimming and J lost 1 base; unmatched junction nucleotides: 7. Germline CDR1 reads SGHTA; CDR2 reads FQGNSA. The length of the CDR3 is 15 residues. The CDR3 reads CASSGPAGGQETQYF. CDR3 nucleotide sequence: TGTGCCAGCAGCGGCCCGGCAGGGGGCCAAGAGACCCAGTACTTC.

V usage is TRBV29-1 and J usage is TRBJ2-5; 7 nucleotides agree with TRBD1. The CDR3 consists of 14 residues. CDR1 is SQVTM and CDR2 is ANQGSEA in the germline V gene. Losses at the gene ends were 4 bases for V and 5 bases for J; bases not matched to a gene: 10. CDR3 in DNA: TGCAGCGTTGGTCTACAGGGGCGAGGTGAGACCCAGTACTTC. Translated, it gives CSVGLQGRGETQYF.

V and J are TRBV28 and TRBJ1-2; D perhaps matches TRBD1 (6 bases). Deletions cut 5 bases from V and 0 bases from J, with 13 bases between. Germline V gene lookup returns CDR1 MDHEN and CDR2 SYDVKM. The CDR3 runs to 15 residues. This CDR3 is CASSPTGISNYGYTF. DNA of the CDR3: TGTGCCAGCAGTCCGACAGGAATATCTAACTATGGCTACACCTTC.

The chain uses TRBV28 and TRBJ2-1, with 10 bases lining up with TRBD2. In germline, CDR1 is MDHEN, CDR2 SYDVKM. The CDR3 is made up of 16 amino acids. The V and J ends lost 5 bases and 4 bases, in that order; junction bases with no gene match: 8. CDR3 protein: CASSTSGTSAYNEQFF. DNA of the CDR3: TGTGCCAGCAGTACCTCCGGGACTAGCGCTTACAATGAGCAGTTCTTC.

The CDR3 nucleotides are TGTGCCAGCAGCGCTTGGACAGGGAGATTTTCAACTAATGAAAAACTGTTTTTT. It is translated as CASSAWTGRFSTNEKLFF. This rearrangement joins TRBV11-3 to TRBJ1-4; the match to TRBD1 covers 8 bases. Germline values: CDR1 SGHNT, CDR2 YENEEA. V lost 5 bases to trimming and J lost 0 bases; unmatched junction nucleotides: 11. This CDR3 has 18 residues.

The chain carries TRBV11-2 and TRBJ2-1; TRBD2 is a possible D gene (5 bases). Trimming stripped 4 bases from V and 5 bases from J, with 12 bases between. The CDR3 has 14 residues. From germline, CDR1 is SGHAT and CDR2 FQNNGV. The CDR3 sequence is CASSSLTRNNEQFF. CDR3 sequence (DNA): TGTGCCAGCAGCTCCTTAACTAGGAACAATGAGCAGTTCTTC.

To note about this clone: The junction differs from germline at one of its ends, possibly a read error. V is TRBV28 and J is TRBJ1-2, with 8 positions matching TRBD1. This CDR3 has 15 amino acids. Per the germline V gene, CDR1 is MDHEN and CDR2 is SYDVKM. CDR3 protein: CANSLPDRDFYGYTF. In DNA, the CDR3 is TGTGCCAACAGTCTCCCGGACAGGGACTTCTATGGCTACACCTTC.

V usage is TRBV24-1 and J usage is TRBJ2-1, with a tentative D call TRBD1 (7 bases). The germline V and J ends were trimmed by 0 bases and 6 bases, with 14 bases remaining between them. The length of the CDR3 is 16 residues. The V gene's germline CDR1 is KGHDR and CDR2 SFDVKD. The CDR3 loop reads CATSDLGQAGSNEQFF. CDR3 DNA sequence: TGTGCCACCAGTGATTTGGGACAGGCGGGATCCAATGAGCAGTTCTTC.

The V call is TRBV5-4, the J call TRBJ2-5, with 7 positions matching TRBD1. Germline trimming cut 4 bases from V and 5 bases from J; bases unmatched to any gene: 5. CDR1 and CDR2 from the germline V gene are SGHNT and YYREEE (reference sequence). The CDR3 has 13 amino acids. DNA for the CDR3: TGTGCCAGCAGCGTGACAGGGCGGGAGACCCAGTACTTC. Protein product: CASSVTGRETQYF.

The V call is TRBV5-1, the J call TRBJ2-2; 8 bases are a match to TRBD1. This CDR3 has 14 residues. CDR1 SGHRS and CDR2 YFSETQ come from the germline V gene. Trimming cost V 10 bases and J 4 bases; bases outside gene matches: 9. This chain's CDR3 is CASKDRAGTGELFF. The CDR3, as DNA: TGCGCCTCAAAGGACAGGGCGGGCACCGGGGAGCTGTTTTTT.

In this sample, this clone turned up a few times. J is TRBJ1-2 and V is TRBV5-1, with 10 bases that match TRBD1. V lost 5 bases to trimming and J lost 4 bases; unmatched junction nucleotides: 11. The CDR3 has 16 residues. The germline V gene has CDR1 SGHRS and CDR2 YFSETQ. As DNA, the CDR3 is TGCGCCAGCAGTCCGGGACAGGGGAGTTTGGGCTATGGCTACACCTTC. Amino acid sequence: CASSPGQGSLGYGYTF. The complete variable domain, with remaining parts taken from reference TRBV5-1 and TRBJ1-2, reads KAGVTQTPRYLIKTRGQQVTLSCSPISGHRSVSWYQQTPGQGLQFLFEYFSETQRNKGNFPGRFSGRQFSNSRSEMNVSTLELGDSALYLCASSPGQGSLGYGYTFGSGTRLTVV.

The chain combines TRBV18 with TRBJ1-3; no clear D gene. Germline V gene sequence: CDR1 KGHSH, CDR2 LQKENI. This CDR3 comprises 14 residues. V dropped 6 bases and J dropped 0 bases, with 9 bases sitting between them. The CDR3 loop reads CASSPADSGNTIYF. CDR3 nucleotide sequence: TGTGCCAGCTCCCCCGCAGACTCTGGAAACACCATATATTTT.

V is TRBV12-5 and J is TRBJ1-1, with D maybe TRBD1 (5 bases). Looked up from germline, CDR1 is LGHNT and CDR2 is FRNRAP. The CDR3 has 16 residues. The V end lost 6 bases, the J end lost 4 bases, and 21 bases lay between the germline ends. Written as DNA, the CDR3 is TGTGCTAGTGGCCTACCGTCCTGGGGGGATTGCACTGAAGCTTTCTTT. Protein sequence: CASGLPSWGDCTEAFF.

This chain joins TRBV28 and TRBJ1-2; 11 nucleotides align to TRBD1. V shed 7 bases, J shed 8 bases, and the junction held 15 bases outside the gene matches. Germline V gene lookup returns CDR1 MDHEN and CDR2 SYDVKM. The CDR3 runs 16 residues. For the CDR3, the DNA is TGTGCCAGCACTCGACCCCGGACAGGGGGCGCCTGGGGCTACACCTTC. This encodes CASTRPRTGGAWGYTF.

The chain has TRBV7-2 and TRBJ2-5; TRBD2 agrees at 12 bases. Germline CDR1 SGHTA, CDR2 FQGNSA. The CDR3 totals 14 residues. Trimming took 5 bases from V and 4 from J; bases not matched to a gene: 2. CDR3 in amino acids: CASSLTSGRETQYF. The CDR3 DNA is TGTGCCAGCAGCCTGACTAGCGGGAGAGAGACCCAGTACTTC.

The chain employs TRBV5-4 and TRBJ2-3; 8 positions match TRBD2. The CDR3 spans 18 residues. Trimming at V came to 3 bases and at J to 3 bases, leaving 15 bases not matched to a gene. Germline V gene sequence: CDR1 SGHNT, CDR2 YYREEE (reference sequence). This CDR3 reads CASSWGPLAGRGTDTQYF. The CDR3 DNA reads TGTGCCAGCAGCTGGGGGCCCCTAGCGGGTCGAGGGACAGATACGCAGTATTTT.

This clone has just a few counts. The rearrangement links TRBV3-1 (or the pseudogene TRBV3-2) to TRBJ1-3, with 7 bases fitting TRBD1. Germline CDR1 is LGHDT and CDR2 is YNNKEL (reference sequence). V dropped 0 bases and J dropped 7; count of bases not matched to a gene: 12. CDR3 length: 17 residues. The chain's CDR3 is CASSQDLGRGRSNTIYF. The CDR3 bases are TGTGCCAGCAGCCAAGATCTCGGCAGGGGGAGGAGTAACACCATATATTTT.

The rearrangement joins TRBV20-1 to TRBJ2-1, with 11 bases fitting TRBD2. The V gene's germline CDR1 is DFQATT and CDR2 SNEGSKA (reference sequence). V lost 3 bases and J lost 8; bases outside the gene matches: 9. The CDR3 totals 15 residues. This chain's CDR3 is CSASVLAGAFHEQFF. The CDR3 DNA reads as TGCAGTGCTAGTGTACTAGCGGGAGCTTTCCATGAGCAGTTCTTC.

The chain has TRBV2 and TRBJ2-1; 11 bases map to TRBD2. V lost 6 bases to trimming and J lost 4 bases; unmatched junction nucleotides: 5. The germline V gene has CDR1 SNHLY and CDR2 FYNNEI. The CDR3 consists of 15 residues. The CDR3 nucleotides read TGTGCCAGCAGCCCCGGGACTAGCGGATACAATGAGCAGTTCTTC. This gives the protein CASSPGTSGYNEQFF.